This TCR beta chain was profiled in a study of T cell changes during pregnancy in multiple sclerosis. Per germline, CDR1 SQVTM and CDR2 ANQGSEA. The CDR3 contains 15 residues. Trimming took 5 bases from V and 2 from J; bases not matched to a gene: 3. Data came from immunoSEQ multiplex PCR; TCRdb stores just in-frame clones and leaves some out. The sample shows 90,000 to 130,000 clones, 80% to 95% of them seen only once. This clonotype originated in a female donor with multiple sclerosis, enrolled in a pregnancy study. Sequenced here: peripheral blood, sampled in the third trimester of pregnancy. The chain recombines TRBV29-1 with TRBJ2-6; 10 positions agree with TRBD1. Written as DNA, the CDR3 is TGCAGCGTTACGGGACAGGGGACTGGGGCCAACGTCCTGACTTTC. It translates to CSVTGQGTGANVLTF.